The present T cell receptor (beta chain) was sequenced within a study of OX40 agonist ivuxolimab in advanced cancers. General notes on the study: The costimulatory receptor OX40 (CD134) was targeted by ivuxolimab, a fully human IgG2 agonistic monoclonal antibody. Partial responses occurred in three dose-escalation patients: two with cutaneous melanoma and one with hepatocellular carcinoma. The dose-escalation cohort was 80% to 90% male with a mean age of approximately 60 years, ranging from roughly 23 to 80. Of the 50 to 55 dose-escalation patients, hepatocellular carcinoma was present in about 20, melanoma in around 15, renal cell carcinoma in 9 and head and neck cancer in 9. Prior anti-PD-1, anti-PD-L1 or anti-CTLA-4 therapy was permitted, and checkpoint inhibitors had been received by approximately 39% of dose-escalation patients. The paper covers the monotherapy dose-escalation part of the phase I ivuxolimab trial, which included N of about 50 patients. Peripheral TCRbeta sequencing was intended to test whether TCR sequence diversity was altered and clonal T-cell expansion was caused by ivuxolimab. Intravenous ivuxolimab was administered to patients every 2 weeks at six dose levels: 0.01, 0.1, 0.3, 1.5, 3 and 10 mg/kg.

Genomic DNA was extracted from sorted cells for sequencing of the TCRbeta CDR3 region. The immunoSEQ Assay was used for sequencing of TCRbeta CDR3 regions. Sourced from immuneACCESS, this table was stored by TCRdb with only in-frame sequences that have V and J called. A share of the clones is absent; for the studies checked, an unresolved V gene accounts for under half, and the remainder has no known explanation. Here the sample has tens of thousands of clones; 90% occur a single time. Around 0.7% of the sample belongs to the ten largest clones. Patients with autoimmune disease history or receiving systemic immunosuppression were excluded from the trial. Peripheral blood for TCR sequencing was collected from all dose cohorts at baseline, on cycle 4 day 1, and on cycle 7 day 1. Samples were obtained from an open-label, multicenter, first-in-human phase I dose-escalation trial of ivuxolimab. Adults with locally advanced or metastatic melanoma, renal cell, hepatocellular, or head and neck squamous cell carcinoma were enrolled in the trial. CD4+ and CD8+ T cells were sorted separately from peripheral blood before TCR sequencing.

Trimming removed 3 bases from V and 1 base from J; the gene matches leave 8 bases unexplained. Per the germline V gene (reference sequence), MNHEY is the CDR1 and SMNVEV is the CDR2. Including cysteine and phenylalanine, the CDR3 has 18 amino acids. The CDR3 DNA has 54 bases and is translated from base 1. Findings and caveats that apply to the study as a whole: Clonal expansion of both CD4+ and CD8+ blood T cells was observed from baseline to week 6 at doses 0.1 to 3.0 mg/kg. Low levels of normalized T-cell clonal expansion were also seen in some patients who did not respond. After ivuxolimab, expanded clones were on average more numerous among CD8+ T cells than among CD4+ T cells. Antigen specificity was not determined for the clonally expanded peripheral T cells. In partial responders in the 0.1-3.0 mg/kg groups, normalized peripheral clonal expansion was found to be among the lowest, especially among CD8+ T cells.

Turning to this clone: Its antigen is still unknown. Base qualities are not at hand, and no much larger clone is one base apart.

This chain is built from TRBV27 and TRBJ2-1, with 11 middle bases fitting TRBD2. Sample: CD4+ or CD8+ T cells sorted from blood, taken in a trial of the OX40 agonist ivuxolimab. This receptor was identified in an adult with an advanced solid tumor such as melanoma, head and neck, liver or kidney cancer. In nucleotide form, the sequence is TGTGCCAGCAGTTTCGTTAGCGGGAGGGCCCGTTCCTACAATGAGCAGTTCTTC. It translates to CASSFVSGRARSYNEQFF.